These 29 T cell receptor beta chains share one sample of origin, sequenced in a study of long-term antiretroviral therapy in people with HIV. The run of the v3.0 immunoSEQ assay was at survey level. The assay was immunoSEQ multiplex PCR, and TCRdb's table has in-frame clones only and misses some. Of approximately 30,000 clones detected, approximately 86% appear once; the ten largest clones hold 4.8%. The material sequenced was unsorted PBMCs, taken 0.8 years after starting antiretroviral therapy. The receptors derive from a woman under 40 with HIV.

The J gene is TRBJ1-1, the V gene TRBV5-5; 9 bases are a match to TRBD1. This CDR3 contains 15 residues. Germline assignment: CDR1 SGHKS and CDR2 YYEKEE (reference sequence). The trim removed 6 bases at V and 0 bases at J, leaving 6 bases unmatched. The CDR3 protein is CASTRTGELNTEAFF. CDR3 DNA sequence: TGTGCCAGCACCCGGACAGGGGAATTGAACACTGAAGCTTTCTTT. Supplemented by reference TRBV5-5 and TRBJ1-1, the full variable domain reads DAGVTQSPTHLIKTRGQQVTLRCSPISGHKSVSWYQQVLGQGPQFIFQYYEKEERGRGNFPDRFSARQFPNYSSELNVNALLLGDSALYLCASTRTGELNTEAFFGQGTRLTVV.

The V gene is TRBV7-6, the J gene TRBJ1-3; possible D gene TRBD1, 5 bases. Trimming removed 4 bases at V and 2 bases at J, with 12 bases between. Germline values: CDR1 SGHVS, CDR2 FNYEAQ. This CDR3 is 15 amino acids long. Written as DNA, the CDR3 is TGTGCCAGCAGCTCAGTACAGGCGACTGGAAACACCATATATTTT. Translated, it gives CASSSVQATGNTIYF.

The chain has TRBV19 and TRBJ1-1; D unresolved. This CDR3 region has 12 residues. Germline V lookup: CDR1 LNHDA, CDR2 SQIVND (reference sequence). The V end lost 3 bases, the J end lost 11 bases, and 13 bases lay between the germline ends. In nucleotides, the CDR3 is TGTGCCAGTAGTATTGAAGTCTCCGGGGCTTTCTTT. Translation gives CASSIEVSGAFF. The full variable domain, its missing parts supplied by reference TRBV19 and TRBJ1-1, is DGGITQSPKYLFRKEGQNVTLSCEQNLNHDAMYWYRQDPGQGLRLIYYSQIVNDFQKGDIAEGYSVSREKKESFPLTVTSAQKNPTAFYLCASSIEVSGAFFGQGTRLTVV.

This clone was seen a handful of times. V gene TRBV29-1 combines with J gene TRBJ1-2; D gene unclear. This CDR3 is 10 amino acids long. The V end lost 3 bases, the J end lost 4 bases, and 3 bases lay between the germline ends. The V gene's germline CDR1 is SQVTM and CDR2 ANQGSEA. The CDR3 DNA is TGCAGCGTTGACGGCTATGGCTACACCTTC. This sequence encodes CSVDGYGYTF.

The CDR3 loop reads CASSFWGLKETQYF. In DNA form, the CDR3 reads TGCGCCAGCAGCTTCTGGGGCCTCAAAGAGACCCAGTACTTC. The rearrangement uses TRBV5-1 and TRBJ2-5, with TRBD1 as a possible D gene (5 bases). Germline CDR1 SGHRS, CDR2 YFSETQ. V lost 2 bases and J 3 bases, leaving 11 bases between the germline ends. The CDR3 extends over 14 amino acids. Full variable domain (outside the CDR3, taken from reference TRBV5-1 and TRBJ2-5): KAGVTQTPRYLIKTRGQQVTLSCSPISGHRSVSWYQQTPGQGLQFLFEYFSETQRNKGNFPGRFSGRQFSNSRSEMNVSTLELGDSALYLCASSFWGLKETQYFGPGTRLLVL.

The chain is built from TRBV2 and TRBJ2-5; 8 bases are a match to TRBD1. J lost 2 bases, V lost 7 bases, and 6 bases had no gene match. The germline V gene has CDR1 SNHLY and CDR2 FYNNEI. This CDR3 contains 14 residues. The CDR3, as DNA: TGTGCCAGCAAACGGGACAGGACTCAAGAGACCCAGTACTTC. This codes for CASKRDRTQETQYF.

This clone was seen a single time. V is TRBV4-1 and J is TRBJ2-2; no reliable D call. This CDR3 has 12 residues. Between the trimmed V and J ends, which lost 3 bases and 6 bases, there was a span of 5 bases. Looked up from germline, CDR1 is MGHRA and CDR2 is YSYEKL. The CDR3 protein is CASSHLAGELFF. The CDR3 DNA is TGCGCCAGCAGCCACCTGGCCGGGGAGCTGTTTTTT.

This clone was seen once. This chain uses TRBV9 with TRBJ2-7; maybe TRBD1 (6 bases). The V gene lost 2 bases and the J gene lost 7 bases, with 13 bases spanning the gap. Germline-derived CDR1 and CDR2 are SGDLS and YYNGEE. This CDR3 is built from 13 residues. CDR3 coding DNA: TGTGCCAGCAGCGTTACAGGGTGGTGGGAGCAGTACGTC. Translated: CASSVTGWWEQYV.

This clone has a handful of counts. The J gene is TRBJ1-3, the V gene TRBV6-1, with D perhaps TRBD1 (5 bases). V gave up 0 bases and J gave up 0 bases, with 9 bases separating them. CDR1 MNHNS and CDR2 SASEGT come from the germline V gene. This CDR3 is 16 amino acids long. The CDR3 DNA is TGTGCCAGCAGTGAAGCCTTCGACAGCTCTGGAAACACCATATATTTT. Translated: CASSEAFDSSGNTIYF.

The rearrangement joins TRBV27 to TRBJ1-5, with D perhaps TRBD1 (5 bases). The CDR3 is 16 amino acids. CDR1 and CDR2 (germline): MNHEY, SMNVEV (reference sequence). Trimming shortened V by 1 base and J by 6 bases, and 16 bases separated the two germline ends. The CDR3 here is CASSLYSGQGGQPQHF. The CDR3 bases are TGTGCCAGCAGTTTATACTCGGGGCAGGGAGGTCAGCCCCAGCATTTT.

The chain is built from TRBV7-2 and TRBJ2-3; D is possibly TRBD2 (7 bases). Trimming took off 2 bases at V and 4 bases at J, with 10 bases between the two ends. This CDR3 has 14 residues. Per germline, CDR1 SGHTA and CDR2 FQGNSA. The CDR3 region is CASSLMGGPDTQYF. CDR3 DNA sequence: TGTGCCAGCAGCTTAATGGGGGGGCCAGATACGCAGTATTTT.

The genes are TRBV19 and TRBJ2-2; no clear D. Between the trimmed V and J ends, which lost 7 bases and 1 base, there was a span of 7 bases. The CDR3 runs 13 residues. From germline, CDR1 is LNHDA and CDR2 SQIVND (reference sequence). In DNA, the CDR3 is TGTGCCAGTATGACCCTGAACACCGGGGAGCTGTTTTTT. This codes for CASMTLNTGELFF.

The V and J genes are TRBV5-6 and TRBJ2-5, with TRBD1 identical over 11 bases. Trimming cost V 4 bases and J 0 bases; bases outside gene matches: 8. This CDR3 comprises 17 residues. Per germline, CDR1 SGHDT and CDR2 YYEEEE. The CDR3 sequence: CASSHLRTGGYQETQYF. The CDR3, as DNA: TGTGCCAGCAGCCACCTTAGGACAGGGGGCTACCAAGAGACCCAGTACTTC.

This chain links TRBV15 with TRBJ2-3; D is undetermined. V lost 3 bases, J lost 2 bases, and 6 bases lay in between. The germline V gene encodes CDR1 LNHNV and CDR2 YYDKDF (reference sequence). This CDR3 has 13 residues. The CDR3: CATSRDYTDTQYF. The CDR3 nucleotides are TGTGCCACCAGCAGGGATTACACAGATACGCAGTATTTT.

The count of this clone is one. The CDR3, as DNA: TGTGCCAGCAGCACTCCTCGGGGCGATGGCTACACCTTC. It yields the protein CASSTPRGDGYTF. The chain carries TRBV5-6 and TRBJ1-2; the D gene is possibly TRBD1 (5 bases). This CDR3 is 13 amino acids long. CDR1 SGHDT and CDR2 YYEEEE come from the germline V gene. V dropped 4 bases and J dropped 6 bases, with 13 bases sitting between them.

In its sample, this clone was seen once. V is TRBV28 and J is TRBJ1-2; 9 bases match TRBD1. Per germline, CDR1 MDHEN and CDR2 SYDVKM. This CDR3 is built from 15 residues. V was pared by 5 bases and J by 4 bases, with 8 bases of the junction left unmatched. The CDR3 DNA reads as TGTGCCAGCAGTGCCTTGACAGGGGGAGCCTATGGCTACACCTTC. Protein: CASSALTGGAYGYTF.

CDR3 coding DNA: TGCAGCGTTGTGGGGTCGGAGGCGACTGAAGCTTTCTTT. Amino acids: CSVVGSEATEAFF. The genes are TRBV29-1 and TRBJ1-1; the D is unclear. Germline V gives CDR1 SQVTM, CDR2 ANQGSEA. There are 13 residues in the CDR3. V lost 4 bases, J lost 5 bases, and 14 bases lay in between.

The V gene is TRBV14, the J gene TRBJ2-1; 15 bases line up with TRBD2. The trim removed 3 bases at V and 9 bases at J, leaving 6 bases unmatched. This CDR3 is built from 16 residues. Per germline, CDR1 SGHDN and CDR2 FVKESK. The CDR3 sequence: CASSHGLAGGSGEQFF. The CDR3 region has the DNA TGTGCCAGCAGCCACGGACTAGCGGGGGGGAGCGGTGAGCAGTTCTTC.

J is TRBJ1-3 and V is TRBV6-1; D call uncertain. The V end lost 6 bases, the J end lost 9 bases, and 21 bases lay between the germline ends. Germline CDR1 is MNHNS and CDR2 is SASEGT. CDR3 length: 15 amino acids. CDR3 DNA: TGTGCCAGCAGCGCCCTAGAGGGTGGCTCGAGCACCATATATTTT. Translating it yields CASSALEGGSSTIYF.

V gene TRBV9 combines with J gene TRBJ1-2, with D unclear. Trimming removed 5 bases from V and 8 bases from J, with 19 bases in between. CDR3 length: 14 amino acids. Germline CDR1 and CDR2: SGDLS and YYNGEE. This chain's CDR3 is CASSLSDKTTGYTF. For the CDR3, the DNA is TGTGCCAGCAGTTTAAGTGATAAAACGACCGGCTACACCTTC.

The chain links TRBV7-8 to TRBJ2-4; possibly TRBD2 for D (5 bases). Between the trimmed V and J ends, which lost 5 bases and 1 base, there was a span of 12 bases. CDR1 is SGHVS and CDR2 is FQNEAQ in the germline V gene. This CDR3 has 15 amino acids. CDR3 in amino acids: CASSPQTGAKNIQYF. The CDR3 coding sequence is TGTGCCAGCAGCCCTCAGACGGGGGCCAAAAACATTCAGTACTTC.

The chain is built from TRBV27 and TRBJ2-5; D is undetermined. The CDR3 loop spans 13 amino acids. Germline assignment: CDR1 MNHEY and CDR2 SMNVEV (reference sequence). V was trimmed by 5 bases and J by 6 bases, leaving 13 bases between them. The CDR3 DNA is TGTGCCAGCAGTCGATGGGGTGGACAGACCCAGTACTTC. Translating it yields CASSRWGGQTQYF.

The chain joins TRBV6-5 to TRBJ1-1; D remains ambiguous. With 2 bases removed from V and 1 base from J, the gap between germline ends came to 8 bases. Per germline, CDR1 MNHEY and CDR2 SVGAGI. The CDR3 consists of 14 residues. The CDR3 DNA is TGTGCCAGCAGTTACGGGTACGGGAACACTGAAGCTTTCTTT. Protein product: CASSYGYGNTEAFF.

The chain combines TRBV30 with TRBJ2-3; no reliable D call. The CDR3 length is 11 residues. CDR1 GTSNPN and CDR2 SVGIG come from the germline V gene (reference sequence). The V gene lost 7 bases and the J gene lost 5 bases, with 10 bases spanning the gap. In DNA, the CDR3 is TGTGCCTACTTTGAAAGAGATACGCAGTATTTT. It translates to CAYFERDTQYF.

CDR3: CASSLAYTGGQNEQFF. The CDR3 coding sequence is TGCGCCAGCAGCTTGGCCTATACGGGGGGGCAGAATGAGCAGTTCTTC. This chain uses TRBV5-1 with TRBJ2-1; 8 bases are shared with TRBD2. Trimming at V came to 0 bases and at J to 7 bases, leaving 9 bases not matched to a gene. Germline CDR1 reads SGHRS; CDR2 reads YFSETQ. The CDR3 is made up of 16 amino acids.

This sequence joins TRBV30 and TRBJ1-1, with D hard to call. The germline V gene encodes CDR1 GTSNPN and CDR2 SVGIG (reference sequence). The CDR3 is 13 residues long. Between the trimmed V and J ends, which lost 2 bases and 8 bases, there was a span of 15 bases. CDR3 in DNA: TGTGCCTGGAGTACTATCTTACTAGGAGAAGCTTTCTTT. It is translated as CAWSTILLGEAFF.

The CDR3 is CASSTQAGSLGGQFF. DNA for the CDR3: TGTGCCAGCAGTACTCAAGCCGGGTCGCTAGGTGGACAGTTCTTC. The chain joins TRBV27 to TRBJ2-1; D remains ambiguous. V was trimmed by 5 bases and J by 13 bases, leaving 24 bases between them. Germline loops: CDR1 MNHEY, CDR2 SMNVEV (reference sequence). The CDR3 length is 15 residues.

The chain uses TRBV2 and TRBJ2-1, with TRBD2 matching 10 bases. The length of the CDR3 is 16 residues. Germline lookup yields CDR1 SNHLY and CDR2 FYNNEI. V lost 6 bases to trimming and J lost 6 bases; unmatched junction nucleotides: 11. The CDR3 coding sequence is TGTGCCAGCAGCGATAGCGGGGGGTTTTTGGGCAATGAGCAGTTCTTC. Amino acid sequence: CASSDSGGFLGNEQFF. The full variable domain, its missing parts supplied by reference TRBV2 and TRBJ2-1, is EPEVTQTPSHQVTQMGQEVILRCVPISNHLYFYWYRQILGQKVEFLVSFYNNEISEKSEIFDDQFSVERPDGSNFTLKIRSTKLEDSAMYFCASSDSGGFLGNEQFFGPGTRLTVL.

This clone was picked up a small number of times. The chain joins TRBV10-3 to TRBJ1-2; D is possibly TRBD1 (6 bases). The CDR3 contains 13 residues. From germline, CDR1 is ENHRY and CDR2 SYGVKD. Trimming removed 4 bases from V and 8 bases from J, with 14 bases in between. Here the CDR3 reads CAISGLQGGGYTF. The CDR3 DNA is TGTGCCATCAGTGGGTTACAGGGAGGCGGCTACACCTTC.